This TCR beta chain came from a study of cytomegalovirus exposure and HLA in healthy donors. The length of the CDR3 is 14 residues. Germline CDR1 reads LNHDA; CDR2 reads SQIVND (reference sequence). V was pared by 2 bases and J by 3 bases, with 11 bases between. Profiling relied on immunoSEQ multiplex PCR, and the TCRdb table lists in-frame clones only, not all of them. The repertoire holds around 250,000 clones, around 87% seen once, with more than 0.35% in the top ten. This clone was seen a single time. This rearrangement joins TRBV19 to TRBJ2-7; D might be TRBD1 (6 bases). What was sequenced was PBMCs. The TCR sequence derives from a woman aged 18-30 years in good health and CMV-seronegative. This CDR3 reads CASSIMGQVYEQYF. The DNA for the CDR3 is TGTGCCAGTAGTATAATGGGACAAGTCTACGAGCAGTACTTC.